This passage covers 15 T cell receptor beta chains from one sample sequenced in a study of T cells in localized non-small cell lung cancer. Clones were sequenced by immunoSEQ multiplex PCR, and TCRdb holds only the in-frame ones, with some missing. The table shows fewer than 20,000 clones, with over 70% occurring only once. Here the sequenced sample was peripheral blood, taken before any cancer treatment. These receptors all come from a male donor at least 60 years old with stage I lung adenocarcinoma.

The rearrangement joins TRBV9 to TRBJ2-7, with TRBD1 matching over 7 bases. The germline gives CDR1 SGDLS, CDR2 YYNGEE. This CDR3 contains 15 residues. Trimming cost V 0 bases and J 2 bases; bases outside gene matches: 5. The CDR3 spells CASSVDPGQTYEQYF. The CDR3 bases are TGTGCCAGCAGCGTAGATCCGGGACAGACCTACGAGCAGTACTTC.

The CDR3 DNA reads as TGCGCCAGCAGCCAAGGCGGAACTCTAGCCAAAAACATTCAGTACTTC. It yields the protein CASSQGGTLAKNIQYF. The rearrangement links TRBV4-1 to TRBJ2-4, with no clear D. In germline, CDR1 is MGHRA, CDR2 YSYEKL. The CDR3 totals 16 residues. The germline V and J ends were trimmed by 1 base and 0 bases, with 10 bases remaining between them.

As regards this clone: With a much larger clone just one base away, this may be a read error. The CDR3 nucleotides are TGTGCCAGTAAGGACAAGGGCCGGGACGAGCAGTACTTC. This translates into CASKDKGRDEQYF. J is TRBJ2-7 and V is TRBV19; D perhaps matches TRBD1 (5 bases). The germline V gene has CDR1 LNHDA and CDR2 SQIVND (reference sequence). The V end lost 7 bases, the J end lost 5 bases, and 15 bases lay between the germline ends. The CDR3 consists of 13 residues.

In this sample, this clone turned up once. The V and J genes are TRBV19 and TRBJ2-5, with 9 bases lining up with TRBD1. J lost 1 base, V lost 2 bases, and 2 bases had no gene match. CDR1 is LNHDA and CDR2 is SQIVND in the germline V gene (reference sequence). CDR3 length equals 15 residues. The CDR3 sequence: CASSITGGFQETQYF. The CDR3 coding sequence is TGTGCCAGTAGTATAACAGGGGGCTTCCAAGAGACCCAGTACTTC.

J is TRBJ1-2 and V is TRBV6-5; 8 nucleotides align to TRBD1. The CDR3 is 13 amino acids. Germline V gives CDR1 MNHEY, CDR2 SVGAGI. With 6 bases clipped from V and 4 bases from J, the junction kept 4 bases outside the gene matches. This CDR3 is CASSRTGLYGYTF. CDR3 in DNA: TGTGCCAGCAGCCGGACAGGGCTCTATGGCTACACCTTC.

The V gene is TRBV6-5, the J gene TRBJ1-2, with D possibly being TRBD1 (6 bases). V lost 1 base, J lost 4 bases, and 10 bases lay in between. There are 14 residues in the CDR3. Looked up from germline, CDR1 is MNHEY and CDR2 is SVGAGI. The CDR3 reads CASSYWGPAYGYTF. Written as DNA, the CDR3 is TGTGCCAGCAGTTACTGGGGGCCCGCCTATGGCTACACCTTC.

This clone was counted only a few times. This rearrangement joins TRBV27 to TRBJ1-5, with 8 bases matching TRBD1. Germline CDR1 reads MNHEY; CDR2 reads SMNVEV (reference sequence). Trimming took 0 bases from V and 7 from J; bases not matched to a gene: 8. CDR3 length: 16 amino acids. The CDR3 region is CASSLSDRGRSQPQHF. CDR3 bases: TGTGCCAGCAGTTTATCCGACAGGGGAAGAAGCCAGCCCCAGCATTTT.

The chain carries TRBV7-8 and TRBJ2-3; 14 bases line up with TRBD2. Germline CDR1 is SGHVS and CDR2 is FQNEAQ. The ends lost 4 bases at V and 0 bases at J; junction bases unmatched: 3. This CDR3 region has 17 residues. The CDR3 loop reads CASSWGLAGVSTDTQYF. CDR3 in DNA: TGTGCCAGCAGCTGGGGACTAGCGGGAGTTAGCACAGATACGCAGTATTTT. The full variable domain, completed using reference TRBV7-8 and TRBJ2-3, is GAGVSQSPRYKVAKRGQDVALRCDPISGHVSLFWYQQALGQGPEFLTYFQNEAQLDKSGLPSDRFFAERPEGSVSTLKIQRTQQEDSAVYLCASSWGLAGVSTDTQYFGPGTRLTVL.

This sequence joins TRBV15 and TRBJ2-1; D is ambiguous. The CDR3 totals 13 residues. Germline V lookup: CDR1 LNHNV, CDR2 YYDKDF (reference sequence). V lost 0 bases to trimming and J lost 6 bases, with 6 bases between them. The chain's CDR3 is CATSRESVNEQFF. The CDR3 coding sequence is TGTGCCACCAGCAGAGAATCCGTCAATGAGCAGTTCTTC.

V and J are TRBV29-1 and TRBJ1-4; unclear D gene. The CDR3 has 14 amino acids. V was pared by 7 bases and J by 7 bases, with 19 bases between. The germline V gene has CDR1 SQVTM and CDR2 ANQGSEA. The CDR3 coding sequence is TGCAGCGCCCAGGCACCTGCAAGAGGTGAAAAACTGTTTTTT. Encoded protein: CSAQAPARGEKLFF.

This chain joins TRBV28 and TRBJ2-6; D ambiguous. Germline assignment: CDR1 MDHEN and CDR2 SYDVKM. The CDR3 loop spans 13 amino acids. The V and J ends lost 5 bases and 2 bases respectively, with 4 bases between them. CDR3 coding DNA: TGTGCCAGCAGTACCACTGGGGCCAACGTCCTGACTTTC. This translates into CASSTTGANVLTF.

This chain connects TRBV7-6 to TRBJ2-7, with 8 bases matching TRBD1. This CDR3 is 16 amino acids long. CDR1 and CDR2 from the germline V gene are SGHVS and FNYEAQ. The trim removed 5 bases at V and 2 bases at J, leaving 11 bases unmatched. DNA of the CDR3: TGTGCCAGCAGCCCAGAGAGAGGACAGGGACCCTACGAGCAGTACTTC. This codes for CASSPERGQGPYEQYF.

The J gene is TRBJ2-3, the V gene TRBV7-9; 8 nucleotides line up with TRBD1. The CDR3 length is 14 residues. CDR1 SEHNR and CDR2 FQNEAQ come from the germline V gene (reference sequence). Germline trimming cut 2 bases from V and 4 bases from J; bases unmatched to any gene: 2. CDR3 loop: CASSLPDRADTQYF. CDR3 nucleotides: TGTGCCAGCAGCTTACCGGACAGGGCAGATACGCAGTATTTT. Using reference TRBV7-9 and TRBJ2-3 for the parts outside the CDR3, the full variable domain is DTGVSQNPRHKITKRGQNVTFRCDPISEHNRLYWYRQTLGQGPEFLTYFQNEAQLEKSRLLSDRFSAERPKGSFSTLEIQRTEQGDSAMYLCASSLPDRADTQYFGPGTRLTVL.

The rearrangement links TRBV15 to TRBJ2-3, with D possibly being TRBD1 (6 bases). The V end was cut by 1 base, the J end by 4 bases, with 15 bases between. This CDR3 region has 16 residues. In germline, CDR1 is LNHNV, CDR2 YYDKDF (reference sequence). In DNA, the CDR3 is TGTGCCACCAGCAGAGTGGGCAGGGGACGGGCAGATACGCAGTATTTT. This codes for CATSRVGRGRADTQYF.

Comments on this clone: The junction departs from the called germline gene at one end, perhaps through a read error. Other DNA sequences from this sample encode an identical CDR3 as well. The chain is built from TRBV7-3 and TRBJ1-1, with D possibly matching TRBD1 (5 bases). CDR3 length: 15 residues. The germline CDR1 and CDR2 sequences are SGHTA and FQGTGA. The CDR3 reads CASSSQGTRGTEAFF. CDR3 sequence (DNA): TGTGCCAGCAGCTCCCAGGGCACCCGAGGGACTGAAGCTTTCTTC.